This TCR beta chain was documented in a study of shared clonotypes between healthy human individuals. Study-level background: Each donor's CD8 memory used one plate, CD8 naive two, each CD4 subset three. Study-wide results and limits: Rarefaction gave evidence that sorted-subset sequencing remained incomplete despite large depth.

CD45RO negativity and positive selection for CCR7 defined naive CD8 cells, a population that excluded terminally differentiated effector memory CD45RA+ cells. All participating donors were Caucasian adults from Nashville, Tennessee. With V trimmed by 7 bases and J by 1 base, 6 bases remained unmatched. The CDR3 is 15 amino acids. Per the germline V gene, CDR1 is SQVTM and CDR2 is ANQGSEA. Several immunoSEQ plates received, in even portions, the genomic DNA of each subset. Generated by immunoSEQ multiplex PCR, the TCRdb table keeps only in-frame clones and is missing some. The table lists just over 2,000,000 clones, approximately 94% of them singletons. A remark on this clone: Its specificity is unknown.

The receptor's source is a young man in good health. The V gene is TRBV29-1, the J gene TRBJ2-3, with 12 positions matching TRBD2. Sample: naive CD8+ T cells sorted from blood. CDR3 DNA: TGCAGCGCCCGGACTAGCGGGACTCGCACAGATACGCAGTATTTT. It codes for CSARTSGTRTDTQYF.